Listed below are T cell receptor beta chains from one sample, sequenced in a study of blood T cell repertoires in COVID-19. Data came from immunoSEQ multiplex PCR; TCRdb stores just in-frame clones and leaves some out. The sample contains 490,000 or so clones, approximately 90% of which appear only once. Sequencing was done on a sample of PBMCs or T cells enriched from blood (not recorded which). These TCRs come from a woman aged 60 to 75 who had recovered from COVID-19. Both conserved end residues are part of each CDR3. Each record gives: D gene, V gene, clone size, J gene, CDR3 protein. The D gene is left open where the match is weak. Only part of the rows carry a size: once, few, many, or a class if the clone is expanded.

D: TRBD1; V: TRBV5-1; size: once; J: TRBJ1-6; CDR3: CASTRGSYNSPLHF
D: -; V: TRBV2; size: -; J: TRBJ2-2; CDR3: CASSSQHTGELFF
D: -; V: TRBV9; size: -; J: TRBJ2-1; CDR3: CASNRPPGNEQFF
D: TRBD2; V: TRBV19; size: once; J: TRBJ2-3; CDR3: CASRSGGITDTQYF
D: TRBD1; V: TRBV5-1; size: once; J: TRBJ2-3; CDR3: CASTWDSPSTDTQYF
D: -; V: TRBV4-1; size: -; J: TRBJ1-3; CDR3: CASSQVPIERNTIYF
D: -; V: TRBV24-1; size: -; J: TRBJ2-5; CDR3: CATSARGQETQYF
D: -; V: TRBV19; size: -; J: TRBJ1-3; CDR3: CASTFSGNTIYF
D: TRBD1; V: TRBV5-1; size: few; J: TRBJ2-1; CDR3: CASSREGQGGGEQFF
D: -; V: TRBV7-9; size: -; J: TRBJ1-4; CDR3: CASSQTGIREKLFF
D: TRBD1; V: TRBV12-3/TRBV12-4; size: -; J: TRBJ1-1; CDR3: CASSFPGQGATF
D: TRBD2; V: TRBV4-1; size: few; J: TRBJ2-1; CDR3: CASSHIGLAGGRSYNEQFF
D: TRBD1; V: TRBV7-2; size: -; J: TRBJ2-7; CDR3: CASSGAGTGEYEQYF
D: -; V: TRBV19; size: once; J: TRBJ1-6; CDR3: CASRSSWDNYSPLHF
D: -; V: TRBV7-2; size: -; J: TRBJ1-5; CDR3: CASSVEAGENQPQHF
D: -; V: TRBV5-4; size: -; J: TRBJ1-2; CDR3: CASTEGALQNYGYTF
D: -; V: TRBV19; size: -; J: TRBJ1-6; CDR3: CASSPQGGDSPLHF
D: -; V: TRBV3-1/TRBV3-2; size: -; J: TRBJ1-2; CDR3: CASSLRHRYTF
D: TRBD1; V: TRBV5-1; size: -; J: TRBJ2-3; CDR3: CASSLGTGTDTQYF
D: -; V: TRBV30; size: once; J: TRBJ1-1; CDR3: CAWSEPPGLNTEAFF
D: -; V: TRBV4-2; size: few; J: TRBJ1-2; CDR3: CASSQVRGVNYGYTF
D: TRBD1; V: TRBV9; size: -; J: TRBJ1-3; CDR3: CASSLGQLISGNTIYF
D: -; V: TRBV13; size: -; J: TRBJ2-2; CDR3: CASSTRRVPNTGELFF
D: TRBD1; V: TRBV27; size: -; J: TRBJ1-6; CDR3: CASSFGRGTGPNSPLHF
D: TRBD1; V: TRBV5-1; size: -; J: TRBJ1-1; CDR3: CASSVDRVTEAFF
D: -; V: TRBV6-5; size: once; J: TRBJ1-5; CDR3: CASQAGSGNQPQHF
D: TRBD2; V: TRBV6-5; size: -; J: TRBJ2-1; CDR3: CASSYSGTSGHEQFF
D: -; V: TRBV15; size: -; J: TRBJ1-1; CDR3: CATSDQGIGNTEAFF
D: -; V: TRBV21-1; size: -; J: TRBJ2-7; CDR3: CASSKCPGGSYEQYF
D: TRBD1; V: TRBV2; size: few; J: TRBJ1-5; CDR3: CASSAGTGVSNQPQHF
D: TRBD1; V: TRBV5-1; size: -; J: TRBJ1-1; CDR3: CASSLRQGAGDTEAFF
D: -; V: TRBV4-2; size: once; J: TRBJ2-1; CDR3: CASSPSDFTYNEQFF
D: TRBD1; V: TRBV10-3; size: -; J: TRBJ2-3; CDR3: CAILDREGTDTQYF
D: TRBD1; V: TRBV5-1; size: -; J: TRBJ1-2; CDR3: CASSVRDSSYGYTF
D: TRBD2; V: TRBV5-4; size: -; J: TRBJ2-1; CDR3: CASSSPSGAYNEQFF
D: -; V: TRBV12-3/TRBV12-4; size: once; J: TRBJ1-1; CDR3: CASSLRDNLEAFF
D: TRBD1; V: TRBV6-1; size: -; J: TRBJ1-6; CDR3: CASSEAPGTGGNSPLHF
D: -; V: TRBV18; size: -; J: TRBJ2-1; CDR3: CASSPLGSSSYNEQFF
D: -; V: TRBV7-9; size: -; J: TRBJ2-7; CDR3: CASSPRQAFAEQYF
D: -; V: TRBV4-1; size: -; J: TRBJ1-1; CDR3: CASSQGMKGSHEAFF
D: TRBD1; V: TRBV19; size: -; J: TRBJ1-2; CDR3: CASRTGTADLYTF
D: TRBD1; V: TRBV7-9; size: -; J: TRBJ2-1; CDR3: CASSLRGQLLRGYNEQFF
D: -; V: TRBV7-2; size: -; J: TRBJ2-1; CDR3: CASSLRGGTVYNEQFF
D: -; V: TRBV19; size: -; J: TRBJ2-3; CDR3: CASREAGQPTDTQYF
D: -; V: TRBV29-1; size: once; J: TRBJ2-5; CDR3: CSGTGKETQYF
D: TRBD1; V: TRBV4-1; size: -; J: TRBJ1-1; CDR3: CASSRTGVRTEAFF
D: TRBD2; V: TRBV4-2; size: -; J: TRBJ2-1; CDR3: CASSQPSGGGPGIEQFF